A single T cell receptor beta chain is shown here with its context. The sample contains more than one DNA sequence encoding this CDR3. The data originate from a study of blood T cell repertoires in COVID-19. The overall study: The United States, Italy and Spain supplied acute and convalescent COVID-19 samples.

V was clipped by 4 bases and J by 2 bases; unmatched bases: 4. The CDR3 covers 15 residues. Germline lookup yields CDR1 SGHTA and CDR2 FQGNSA. In the original workflow: How many nucleated cells were present was estimated from reference gene primer amplification. TCRdb's copy holds only in-frame clones and misses some; the assay was immunoSEQ multiplex PCR. V, J and clone size are taken as reported in that table, and D and trimming were inferred from the DNA itself. The sample carries about 240,000 clones, around 80% recorded once. The receptor was derived from a woman younger than 35 with acute or convalescent COVID-19. The sequencing input was peripheral blood. The chain uses TRBV7-2 and TRBJ2-7; 11 nucleotides agree with TRBD2. The CDR3 sequence is CASSYGTSGTYEQYF. The CDR3 region has the DNA TGTGCCAGCAGCTACGGGACTAGCGGCACCTACGAGCAGTACTTC.